This entry lists 21 T cell receptor beta chains sequenced from one sample in a study of cytomegalovirus exposure and HLA in healthy donors. Vbeta (60) and Jbeta (13) primers were used in the PCR. Clones were read by immunoSEQ multiplex PCR, and TCRdb kept only the in-frame ones, dropping some. The sample lists some 130,000 clones, 79% seen once, with about 1% in the top ten. The sequenced sample consisted of PBMCs. These receptors were taken from a male donor in good health and CMV-seronegative.

The rearrangement uses TRBV29-1 and TRBJ2-1, with TRBD1 matching 7 bases. This CDR3 contains 13 residues. Germline-derived CDR1 and CDR2 are SQVTM and ANQGSEA. The ends lost 7 bases at V and 0 bases at J; junction bases unmatched: 3. The CDR3 sequence is CSGDSSSYNEQFF. CDR3 nucleotide sequence: TGCAGCGGGGACAGTAGCTCCTACAATGAGCAGTTCTTC.

The rearrangement joins TRBV7-2 to TRBJ1-2; maybe TRBD1 (5 bases). The length of the CDR3 is 14 residues. With 1 base removed from V and 4 bases from J, the gap between germline ends came to 10 bases. Germline assignment: CDR1 SGHTA and CDR2 FQGNSA. The CDR3 protein is CASSLGGRTYGYTF. CDR3 DNA sequence: TGTGCCAGCAGCTTAGGGGGCAGGACCTATGGCTACACCTTC.

This chain links TRBV5-1 with TRBJ2-7, with D tentatively TRBD2 (6 bases). The CDR3 consists of 15 residues. Germline V lookup: CDR1 SGHRS, CDR2 YFSETQ. V lost 2 bases and J 2 bases, leaving 14 bases between the germline ends. The CDR3, as DNA: TGCGCCAGCAGCTTAAAGGGCGGGGAGGCCTACGAGCAGTACTTC. Protein: CASSLKGGEAYEQYF.

This clone has just one count. The genes are TRBV30 and TRBJ1-5, with 7 positions matching TRBD1. CDR1 and CDR2 (germline): GTSNPN, SVGIG (reference sequence). The length of the CDR3 is 13 residues. Trimming took 6 bases from V and 5 from J; bases not matched to a gene: 7. The DNA of the CDR3 is TGTGCCTGCGGGACAGCCTTCGATCAGCCCCAGCATTTT. Encoded protein: CACGTAFDQPQHF.

Of note for this clone: Other nucleotide sequences in the sample specify the same CDR3. The chain employs TRBV19 and TRBJ1-5; the D gene is possibly TRBD1 (6 bases). CDR3 length: 17 residues. V dropped 8 bases and J dropped 0 bases, with 20 bases sitting between them. Germline CDR1 and CDR2: LNHDA and SQIVND (reference sequence). The CDR3 region is CASSVRDTPYSNQPQHF. The CDR3 DNA follows: TGTGCCAGTTCCGTCCGGGACACCCCATATAGCAATCAGCCCCAGCATTTT. The entire variable domain, with the rest obtained from reference TRBV19 and TRBJ1-5, is as follows: DGGITQSPKYLFRKEGQNVTLSCEQNLNHDAMYWYRQDPGQGLRLIYYSQIVNDFQKGDIAEGYSVSREKKESFPLTVTSAQKNPTAFYLCASSVRDTPYSNQPQHFGDGTRLSIL.

The chain has TRBV11-3 and TRBJ2-7; possibly TRBD1 for D (5 bases). V was shortened by 4 bases and J by 3 bases, with 16 bases between the two germline ends. This CDR3 has 15 residues. The germline V gene encodes CDR1 SGHNT and CDR2 YENEEA. The CDR3 nucleotides read TGTGCCAGCAGCTCCCACCAGGGAAGTAGCTACGAGCAGTACTTC. It encodes CASSSHQGSSYEQYF.

In this sample, this clone turned up a few times. V is TRBV4-1 and J is TRBJ1-2; 7 bases map to TRBD1. In germline, CDR1 is MGHRA, CDR2 YSYEKL. The CDR3 is 15 residues long. V shed 4 bases, J shed 1 base, and the junction held 6 bases outside the gene matches. The CDR3 reads CASSPGDSFNYGYTF. DNA of the CDR3: TGCGCCAGCAGCCCAGGGGACAGCTTTAACTATGGCTACACCTTC.

The chain joins TRBV10-3 to TRBJ1-1, with a tentative D call TRBD1 (5 bases). CDR3 size: 16 residues. The germline CDR1 and CDR2 sequences are ENHRY and SYGVKD. Trimming left V 10 bases short and J 0 bases short, with 21 bases between. The CDR3 DNA reads TGTGCCACCTCCCAAGGTTGGGGGGTCGTGAACACTGAAGCTTTCTTT. It is translated as CATSQGWGVVNTEAFF.

The rearrangement links TRBV9 to TRBJ1-4; possible D gene TRBD1, 5 bases. CDR1 and CDR2 from the germline V gene are SGDLS and YYNGEE. The length of the CDR3 is 17 residues. V dropped 4 bases and J dropped 2 bases, with 18 bases sitting between them. CDR3 amino acids: CASSSLGREGTNEKLFF. The CDR3 nucleotides read TGTGCCAGCAGCTCCCTCGGGAGGGAGGGGACTAATGAAAAACTGTTTTTT. Variable domain in full (rest from reference TRBV9 and TRBJ1-4): DSGVTQTPKHLITATGQRVTLRCSPRSGDLSVYWYQQSLDQGLQFLIQYYNGEERAKGNILERFSAQQFPDLHSELNLSSLELGDSALYFCASSSLGREGTNEKLFFGSGTQLSVL.

This rearrangement joins TRBV18 to TRBJ1-6, with a tentative D call TRBD1 (6 bases). V was pared by 4 bases and J by 7 bases, with 11 bases between. Germline values: CDR1 KGHSH, CDR2 LQKENI. There are 14 residues in the CDR3. CDR3 DNA sequence: TGTGCCAGCTCACACGACAGGCGGAATTCACCCCTCCACTTT. Amino acids: CASSHDRRNSPLHF.

The chain couples TRBV6-5 to TRBJ2-7, with TRBD1 matching over 9 bases. The CDR3 is made up of 13 amino acids. Germline V lookup: CDR1 MNHEY, CDR2 SVGAGI. The V and J ends lost 6 bases and 6 bases, in that order; junction bases with no gene match: 6. CDR3 sequence reads: CASRDRGPLEQYF. CDR3 in DNA: TGTGCCAGCAGGGACAGGGGCCCCCTCGAGCAGTACTTC.

This sequence joins TRBV2 and TRBJ1-1, with D possibly matching TRBD1 (6 bases). The V end was cut by 3 bases, the J end by 8 bases, with 7 bases between. Germline CDR1 is SNHLY and CDR2 is FYNNEI. CDR3 length: 11 amino acids. This CDR3 reads CASSEGTEAFF. CDR3 coding DNA: TGTGCCAGCAGTGAGGGGACAGAAGCTTTCTTT.

This clone was seen a single time. The rearrangement joins TRBV2 to TRBJ2-5; no reliable D call. V was cut by 5 bases and J by 4 bases, with 17 bases left in between. Germline values: CDR1 SNHLY, CDR2 FYNNEI. CDR3 length: 15 amino acids. DNA for the CDR3: TGTGCCAGCAGTCCACGTACCTTACCAGGAGAGACCCAGTACTTC. The encoded protein is CASSPRTLPGETQYF.

This clone was recorded only once. The genes are TRBV6-5 and TRBJ1-1; TRBD1 matches 7 bases. This CDR3 is 14 amino acids long. Germline CDR1 MNHEY, CDR2 SVGAGI. Trimming cost V 5 bases and J 5 bases; bases outside gene matches: 8. The CDR3 sequence is CASSTGARGTEAFF. CDR3 sequence (DNA): TGTGCCAGCAGTACAGGGGCACGAGGGACTGAAGCTTTCTTT.

The chain carries TRBV4-1 and TRBJ1-3; no definite D call. The V end was cut by 3 bases, the J end by 2 bases, with 14 bases between. Looked up from germline, CDR1 is MGHRA and CDR2 is YSYEKL. CDR3 length equals 16 residues. CDR3 protein: CASSQGSAGAGNTIYF. CDR3 coding DNA: TGCGCCAGCAGCCAGGGTAGCGCGGGTGCTGGAAACACCATATATTTT.

This chain connects TRBV4-1 to TRBJ1-2; TRBD1 agrees at 8 bases. This CDR3 region has 15 residues. The V and J ends lost 3 bases and 9 bases, in that order; junction bases with no gene match: 12. Germline V gene lookup returns CDR1 MGHRA and CDR2 YSYEKL. CDR3 bases: TGCGCCAGCAGCCATGGACAGGGCATCGATCAAAGCTACACCTTC. Translation: CASSHGQGIDQSYTF.

The chain employs TRBV27 and TRBJ1-2; TRBD1 matches 9 bases. V lost 4 bases and J lost 8; bases outside the gene matches: 5. Germline V gives CDR1 MNHEY, CDR2 SMNVEV (reference sequence). This CDR3 region has 13 residues. The CDR3 nucleotides read TGTGCCAGCAGTTCGGGACAGGGCTACGGCTACACCTTC. Protein: CASSSGQGYGYTF.

Only a few counts were recorded for this clone. The chain couples TRBV6-1 to TRBJ1-5, with TRBD1 as a possible D gene (5 bases). Between the trimmed V and J ends, which lost 4 bases and 0 bases, there was a span of 13 bases. The CDR3 consists of 16 residues. The germline gives CDR1 MNHNS, CDR2 SASEGT. The CDR3 region is CASSGLTVNSNQPQHF. The CDR3 coding sequence is TGTGCCAGCAGTGGATTGACAGTGAATAGCAATCAGCCCCAGCATTTT.

This clone was seen a handful of times. The gene calls are TRBV7-2 and TRBJ1-5; no clear D gene. There are 17 residues in the CDR3. The germline V gene encodes CDR1 SGHTA and CDR2 FQGNSA. Trimming took 2 bases from V and 2 from J, leaving 16 bases between them. CDR3 sequence: CASSLRPTGHRNQPQHF. The CDR3 nucleotides are TGTGCCAGCAGCTTACGGCCGACGGGTCATCGCAATCAGCCCCAGCATTTT.

V is TRBV2 and J is TRBJ2-1, with a possible D match to TRBD1 (6 bases). The CDR3 is made up of 16 amino acids. V was trimmed by 3 bases and J by 6 bases, leaving 18 bases between them. Germline V lookup: CDR1 SNHLY, CDR2 FYNNEI. CDR3 region: CASSDPTQGSSNEQFF. In DNA form, the CDR3 reads TGTGCCAGCAGTGACCCCACGCAGGGGTCAAGCAATGAGCAGTTCTTC. The complete variable domain, with remaining parts taken from reference TRBV2 and TRBJ2-1, reads EPEVTQTPSHQVTQMGQEVILRCVPISNHLYFYWYRQILGQKVEFLVSFYNNEISEKSEIFDDQFSVERPDGSNFTLKIRSTKLEDSAMYFCASSDPTQGSSNEQFFGPGTRLTVL.

The gene calls are TRBV5-1 and TRBJ2-1; 7 bases are a match to TRBD2. J gave up 1 base and V 4 bases, and 8 bases lay outside the gene matches. Germline CDR1 is SGHRS and CDR2 is YFSETQ. There are 16 residues in the CDR3. The CDR3 is CASSPWGGGSYNEQFF. The DNA for the CDR3 is TGCGCCAGCAGCCCGTGGGGCGGGGGATCCTACAATGAGCAGTTCTTC.